This is a list of T cell receptor beta chains from one sample in a study of cytomegalovirus exposure and HLA in healthy donors. Produced via immunoSEQ multiplex PCR; TCRdb's table is partial and in-frame only. The sample consists of around 64,000 clones, 65% to 75% of them appearing once. What was sequenced was PBMCs. The receptors come from a man aged 30 to 45 in good health and CMV-seropositive. Both conserved end residues are part of each CDR3.

V,J,CDR3
TRBV5-4,TRBJ2-2,CASRQAGARIGELFF
TRBV4-3,TRBJ1-2,CASSPQAEGGYGYTF
TRBV13,TRBJ2-7,CASRQRGGQRGVSTYEQYF
TRBV23-1,TRBJ1-2,CASSQRRGLRGYTF
TRBV10-1,TRBJ1-1,CASRQGILVMNTEAFF
TRBV30,TRBJ1-5,CAWSWAGNYQPQHF
TRBV5-1,TRBJ2-5,CASSLSSGGLSFRTQDF
TRBV13,TRBJ2-1,CASSLAGEYNEQFF
TRBV6-6,TRBJ2-7,CASSYSRSYEQYF
TRBV15,TRBJ2-2,CATSRDGAGGRTGELFF
TRBV4-1,TRBJ1-1,CASSRQGLVVVNTEAFF
TRBV7-6,TRBJ2-1,CASSTSGTSFYNEQFF
TRBV9,TRBJ2-3,CASSPLGGRTDTQYF
TRBV28,TRBJ1-3,CASSWTGISGNTIYF
TRBV7-3,TRBJ1-6,CASSLGGDSPLHF
TRBV29-1,TRBJ1-2,CSGQGGDGYTF
TRBV2,TRBJ2-5,CASSRGVSASHF
TRBV9,TRBJ2-7,CASSVGTVAYEQYF
TRBV7-2,TRBJ2-7,CASSFLRSSYEQYF
TRBV2,TRBJ1-1,CASTLIGGARTEAFF
TRBV7-2,TRBJ1-6,CASSLVGGTPGNSPLHF
TRBV5-4,TRBJ1-1,CASSNPRQGRVNTEAFF